The 17 T cell receptor beta chains below come from one sample, sequenced in a study of T-cell memory formation after mild COVID-19. One entry per CDR3 protein results from TCRdb running MiXCR on the 5' RACE reads. This table holds hundreds of thousands of distinct CDR3 sequences, roughly 20% found once. What was sequenced was PBMCs or a T cell subset sorted from them (not recorded which). Receptors originate from an adult woman who had mild COVID-19 (a few samples of this study predate the infection). Cell type and time point are not known.

This clonotype was found a few times. CDR3 sequence reads: CATRDTLNTEAFF. The CDR3 DNA reads as TGTGCCACCCGGGACACCTTGAACACTGAAGCTTTCTTT. The gene calls are TRBV6-5 and TRBJ1-1; D perhaps matches TRBD1 (6 bases). Trimming pared 10 bases from V and 0 bases from J, leaving 12 bases between. This CDR3 has 13 amino acids. Germline CDR1 reads MNHEY; CDR2 reads SVGAGI.

This clonotype was counted between two and nine times. V and J are TRBV5-1 and TRBJ1-1; D gene uncertain. Trimming removed 4 bases from V and 1 base from J, with 17 bases in between. The CDR3 runs 16 residues. CDR1 is SGHRS, CDR2 YFSETQ, per germline. The CDR3 loop reads CASSAQASLRNTEAFF. CDR3 nucleotide sequence: TGCGCCAGCAGCGCCCAGGCCTCTCTAAGGAACACTGAAGCTTTCTTT. The full variable domain, completed using reference TRBV5-1 and TRBJ1-1, is KAGVTQTPRYLIKTRGQQVTLSCSPISGHRSVSWYQQTPGQGLQFLFEYFSETQRNKGNFPGRFSGRQFSNSRSEMNVSTLELGDSALYLCASSAQASLRNTEAFFGQGTRLTVV.

The CDR3 DNA reads TGTGCCAGCAGGGGAGCGGGAGGCGGGGAGACCCAGTACTTC. It specifies CASRGAGGGETQYF. J is TRBJ2-5 and V is TRBV12-3 or TRBV12-4, with 9 bases lining up with TRBD2. The CDR3 is 14 residues long. V trimming: 6 bases; J trimming: 5 bases; junction bases outside the gene matches: 7.

The rearrangement uses TRBV5-5 and TRBJ1-1; tentative D call: TRBD1 (5 bases). Germline lookup yields CDR1 SGHKS and CDR2 YYEKEE (reference sequence). This CDR3 is built from 13 residues. V lost 0 bases and J lost 3, with 6 bases in between. In nucleotides, the CDR3 is TGTGCCAGCAGCTTGGTACAGGACACTGAAGCTTTCTTT. This translates into CASSLVQDTEAFF.

This clonotype appeared many times. This chain uses TRBV2 with TRBJ2-3, with D perhaps TRBD1 (6 bases). This CDR3 contains 13 residues. With 7 bases removed from V and 2 bases from J, the gap between germline ends came to 10 bases. Germline V gene data show CDR1 as SNHLY and CDR2 as FYNNEI. As DNA, the CDR3 is TGTGCCAGCATGAGGGACAACACAGATACGCAGTATTTT. As protein: CASMRDNTDTQYF.

This clonotype was observed many times. The chain links TRBV4-1 to TRBJ2-1; 12 bases agree with TRBD2. This CDR3 is built from 16 residues. V trimming: 1 base; J trimming: 8 bases; junction bases outside the gene matches: 6. Germline-derived CDR1 and CDR2 are MGHRA and YSYEKL. The CDR3 here is CASSQALAGGPDEQFF. The CDR3 DNA follows: TGCGCCAGCAGCCAAGCTCTAGCGGGGGGGCCTGATGAGCAGTTCTTC.

Only a few counts were recorded for this clonotype. The CDR3 here is CASSLESWQGGEQFF. The DNA for the CDR3 is TGTGCCAGCAGCTTAGAGTCCTGGCAGGGCGGTGAGCAGTTCTTC. The chain combines TRBV7-9 with TRBJ2-1, with D perhaps matching TRBD1 (5 bases). Germline V gene data show CDR1 as SEHNR and CDR2 as FQNEAQ (reference sequence). Deletions cut 1 base from V and 9 bases from J, with 16 bases between. The CDR3 length is 15 residues.

This clonotype occurred a few times. The chain couples TRBV2 to TRBJ2-7; D tentatively reads TRBD1 or TRBD2 (5 bases each). There are 13 residues in the CDR3. Germline V gene data show CDR1 as SNHLY and CDR2 as FYNNEI. Trimming removed 8 bases at V and 2 bases at J, with 13 bases between. This CDR3 is CASGGEDPYEQYF. The CDR3 nucleotides are TGTGCCAGCGGGGGAGAAGATCCCTACGAGCAGTACTTC. The whole variable domain, remainder taken from reference TRBV2 and TRBJ2-7, is EPEVTQTPSHQVTQMGQEVILRCVPISNHLYFYWYRQILGQKVEFLVSFYNNEISEKSEIFDDQFSVERPDGSNFTLKIRSTKLEDSAMYFCASGGEDPYEQYFGPGTRLTVT.

The table lists this clonotype with a few counts. The genes are TRBV7-2 and TRBJ1-2; tentatively, D is TRBD1 (5 bases). V gave up 1 base and J gave up 11 bases, with 14 bases separating them. Germline V gene lookup returns CDR1 SGHTA and CDR2 FQGNSA. This CDR3 region has 13 residues. The CDR3 coding sequence is TGTGCCAGCAGCTTAGAGAGGGACGCCGATTACACCTTC. It is translated as CASSLERDADYTF.

V and J are TRBV9 and TRBJ2-7; the D gene is possibly TRBD1 (5 bases). Deletions cut 0 bases from V and 7 bases from J, with 14 bases between. From germline, CDR1 is SGDLS and CDR2 YYNGEE. The CDR3 runs 14 residues. The CDR3 region is CASSVAFGNREQYF. As DNA, the CDR3 is TGTGCCAGCAGCGTAGCATTTGGCAACAGGGAGCAGTACTTC.

The rearrangement links TRBV6-6 to TRBJ2-7; a possible D gene is TRBD2 (6 bases). Trimming stripped 7 bases from V and 0 bases from J, with 25 bases between. The CDR3 has 18 amino acids. Germline V gene data show CDR1 as MNHNY and CDR2 as SVGAGI (reference sequence). DNA for the CDR3: TGTGCCAGCACCGCCCCGTCCGGGGGTTGGTCCTCCTCCTACGAGCAGTACTTC. This encodes CASTAPSGGWSSSYEQYF.

The rearrangement joins TRBV11-3 to TRBJ2-1; maybe TRBD1 (6 bases). The CDR3 totals 19 residues. Germline loops: CDR1 SGHNT, CDR2 YENEEA. V dropped 1 base and J dropped 4 bases, with 23 bases sitting between them. Written as DNA, the CDR3 is TGTGCCAGCAGCTTAGTAGGGGTCTGGGGGCAAGCGGATTACAATGAGCAGTTCTTC. This codes for CASSLVGVWGQADYNEQFF.

This clonotype was counted a few times. The chain links TRBV6-2 or TRBV6-3 to TRBJ2-2; no definite D call. Trimming removed 2 bases from V and 8 bases from J, with 9 bases in between. The CDR3 covers 13 residues. CDR1 is MNHEY and CDR2 is SVGEGT in the germline V gene. The CDR3 loop is CASSYTDPGELFF. For the CDR3, the DNA is TGTGCCAGCAGTTACACAGATCCGGGGGAGCTGTTTTTT.

The V and J genes are TRBV5-1 and TRBJ2-3, with TRBD1 as a possible D gene (6 bases). Deletions cut 6 bases from V and 1 base from J, with 12 bases between. Germline assignment: CDR1 SGHRS and CDR2 YFSETQ. CDR3 length equals 14 residues. In DNA form, the CDR3 reads TGCGCCAGCACCAAGGACAGCCGCACAGATACGCAGTATTTT. It is translated as CASTKDSRTDTQYF.

The V gene is TRBV7-2, the J gene TRBJ2-2; no clear D. The CDR3 extends over 14 amino acids. The germline CDR1 and CDR2 sequences are SGHTA and FQGNSA. V shed 1 base and J shed 5 bases, with 8 bases lying between them. For the CDR3, the DNA is TGTGCCAGCAGCTTAGGGGTTGAGACCGGGGAGCTGTTTTTT. Translation gives CASSLGVETGELFF.

V gene TRBV6-5 combines with J gene TRBJ1-5; 9 bases fit TRBD1. V trimming: 5 bases; J trimming: 3 bases; junction bases outside the gene matches: 5. The CDR3 totals 15 residues. Looked up from germline, CDR1 is MNHEY and CDR2 is SVGAGI. This chain's CDR3 is CASSTTGGINQPQHF. The CDR3 DNA follows: TGTGCCAGCAGTACAACAGGGGGCATCAATCAGCCCCAGCATTTT.

The V and J genes are TRBV10-3 and TRBJ1-2; unclear D gene. The germline V gene encodes CDR1 ENHRY and CDR2 SYGVKD. V was pared by 0 bases and J by 0 bases, with 5 bases between. The CDR3 sequence is 14 residues long. CDR3: CAISESAPNYGYTF. The CDR3, as DNA: TGTGCCATCAGTGAGTCGGCACCTAACTATGGCTACACCTTC.